Following are 21 T cell receptor beta chains from one sample sequenced in a study of blood T cell repertoires in COVID-19. Method: immunoSEQ multiplex PCR; TCRdb's copy keeps in-frame clones and lacks some. The table shows 200,000 to 250,000 clones, with 70% to 90% occurring only once. Source material: peripheral blood. The origin of the receptors is a man in his fifties or sixties who had recovered from COVID-19.

This sequence joins TRBV27 and TRBJ1-1; D is uncertain. The length of the CDR3 is 14 residues. V lost 2 bases to trimming and J lost 1 base, with 8 bases between them. Germline CDR1 reads MNHEY; CDR2 reads SMNVEV (reference sequence). The CDR3 is CASSLGPGNTEAFF. The CDR3 DNA sequence: TGTGCCAGCAGTTTAGGTCCAGGGAACACTGAAGCTTTCTTT.

This chain connects TRBV2 to TRBJ2-1; a weak D match, TRBD2 (6 bases). The CDR3 has 14 residues. Germline V gives CDR1 SNHLY, CDR2 FYNNEI. Trimming stripped 10 bases from V and 6 bases from J, with 19 bases between. CDR3 nucleotide sequence: TGTGCCAAAAGCAGGGACTCCTCAGTCAATGAGCAGTTCTTC. Translation: CAKSRDSSVNEQFF.

V gene TRBV14 combines with J gene TRBJ1-1, with 9 nucleotides matching TRBD1. Trimming took 3 bases from V and 0 from J; bases not matched to a gene: 2. CDR3 length: 15 amino acids. Germline V gene sequence: CDR1 SGHDN, CDR2 FVKESK. The CDR3 is CASSHRTGVNTEAFF. The CDR3, as DNA: TGTGCCAGCAGCCACCGGACAGGGGTGAACACTGAAGCTTTCTTT. Together with reference TRBV14 and TRBJ1-1, the CDR3 gives the full variable domain: EAGVTQFPSHSVIEKGQTVTLRCDPISGHDNLYWYRRVMGKEIKFLLHFVKESKQDESGMPNNRFLAERTGGTYSTLKVQPAELEDSGVYFCASSHRTGVNTEAFFGQGTRLTVV.

The gene calls are TRBV4-1 and TRBJ1-1; TRBD1 matches 8 bases. Germline V gene data show CDR1 as MGHRA and CDR2 as YSYEKL. This CDR3 contains 15 residues. V trimming: 2 bases; J trimming: 8 bases; junction bases outside the gene matches: 10. The CDR3, as DNA: TGCGCCAGCAGCCAATCACCGGGACAGGAGTTGGAAGCTTTCTTT. Translated, it gives CASSQSPGQELEAFF.

The gene calls are TRBV19 and TRBJ2-5, with TRBD1 identical over 9 bases. The CDR3 runs to 14 residues. The V gene's germline CDR1 is LNHDA and CDR2 SQIVND (reference sequence). J gave up 2 bases and V 6 bases, and 4 bases lay outside the gene matches. The CDR3 DNA sequence: TGTGCCAGTAGAAGACAGGGGGGACAAGAGACCCAGTACTTC. As protein: CASRRQGGQETQYF. The variable domain in full, with the rest retrieved from reference TRBV19 and TRBJ2-5, is DGGITQSPKYLFRKEGQNVTLSCEQNLNHDAMYWYRQDPGQGLRLIYYSQIVNDFQKGDIAEGYSVSREKKESFPLTVTSAQKNPTAFYLCASRRQGGQETQYFGPGTRLLVL.

This clone was seen a handful of times. The chain couples TRBV5-4 to TRBJ1-2; unclear D gene. V was clipped by 3 bases and J by 8 bases, with 14 bases between them. The CDR3 is 13 amino acids. Germline-derived CDR1 and CDR2 are SGHNT and YYREEE (reference sequence). CDR3 sequence reads: CASSSGQARGYTF. The CDR3 bases are TGTGCCAGCAGCTCTGGCCAGGCAAGAGGCTACACCTTC.

The J gene is TRBJ2-1, the V gene TRBV6-2 or TRBV6-3; 9 bases fit TRBD2. V trimming: 2 bases; J trimming: 4 bases; junction bases outside the gene matches: 18. CDR1 MNHEY and CDR2 SVGEGT come from the germline V gene. CDR3 length: 20 amino acids. The CDR3 DNA reads as TGTGCCAGCAGTTACCCGGGACTAGCCGGACCTGCCCCGCGTTACAATGAGCAGTTCTTC. This sequence encodes CASSYPGLAGPAPRYNEQFF.

V usage is TRBV6-5 and J usage is TRBJ2-1; possibly TRBD1 for D (5 bases). Germline V gene sequence: CDR1 MNHEY, CDR2 SVGAGI. The CDR3 has 15 amino acids. V was clipped by 7 bases and J by 6 bases, with 19 bases between them. CDR3 amino acids: CASKNRIGQGNEQFF. CDR3 DNA sequence: TGTGCCAGCAAGAACCGGATTGGGCAGGGCAATGAGCAGTTCTTC.

The CDR3 coding sequence is TGTGCCAGCAGTTATCCTAGAAGGCTGTTTTTT. Residues: CASSYPRRLFF. The chain carries TRBV6-9 and TRBJ1-4; D uncertain. The CDR3 covers 11 residues. V was pared by 2 bases and J by 14 bases, with 9 bases between. CDR1 MNHGY and CDR2 SVAAGI come from the germline V gene.

V and J are TRBV5-1 and TRBJ1-2, with unresolved D. Deletions cut 0 bases from V and 2 bases from J, with 5 bases between. The CDR3 consists of 13 residues. CDR1 is SGHRS and CDR2 is YFSETQ in the germline V gene. The CDR3 DNA reads as TGCGCCAGCAGCTTGGACACCAACTATGGCTACACCTTC. Its translation: CASSLDTNYGYTF.

This rearrangement joins TRBV2 to TRBJ2-7, with a possible D match to TRBD2 (6 bases). Germline V gene lookup returns CDR1 SNHLY and CDR2 FYNNEI. The CDR3 extends over 14 amino acids. Trimming took off 6 bases at V and 1 base at J, with 13 bases between the two ends. This CDR3 is CASRDRGISYEQYF. The CDR3 coding sequence is TGTGCCAGCAGGGACCGGGGGATATCCTACGAGCAGTACTTC. The entire variable domain, with the rest obtained from reference TRBV2 and TRBJ2-7, is as follows: EPEVTQTPSHQVTQMGQEVILRCVPISNHLYFYWYRQILGQKVEFLVSFYNNEISEKSEIFDDQFSVERPDGSNFTLKIRSTKLEDSAMYFCASRDRGISYEQYFGPGTRLTVT.

V usage is TRBV5-4 and J usage is TRBJ2-2, with D maybe TRBD1 (5 bases). Germline V gives CDR1 SGHNT, CDR2 YYREEE (reference sequence). The CDR3 has 15 amino acids. Between the trimmed V and J ends, which lost 1 base and 2 bases, there was a span of 9 bases. The CDR3 nucleotides are TGTGCCAGCAGCTTGCAGGGATTAAACACCGGGGAGCTGTTTTTT. It codes for CASSLQGLNTGELFF.

This chain joins TRBV25-1 and TRBJ2-5; TRBD2 might be the D (7 bases). V lost 5 bases and J lost 5, with 15 bases in between. The CDR3 consists of 14 residues. CDR1 and CDR2 (germline): MGHDK, SYGVNS. Here the CDR3 DNA reads TGTGCCAGCAGTTGGGGCGGGGGCCGTGAGACCCAGTACTTC. As protein: CASSWGGGRETQYF.

This sequence joins TRBV4-1 and TRBJ1-5; 11 nucleotides agree with TRBD1. With V trimmed by 5 bases and J by 7 bases, 7 bases remained unmatched. The CDR3 runs 15 residues. Germline-derived CDR1 and CDR2 are MGHRA and YSYEKL. CDR3 protein: CASSVGQGAGQPQHF. CDR3 DNA sequence: TGCGCCAGCAGCGTAGGACAGGGGGCTGGACAGCCCCAGCATTTT.

The chain employs TRBV19 and TRBJ1-2, with a weak D call TRBD1 (6 bases). V lost 7 bases and J lost 4, with 10 bases in between. This CDR3 region has 12 residues. Per the germline V gene, CDR1 is LNHDA and CDR2 is SQIVND (reference sequence). The CDR3 here is CASTRDTYGYTF. CDR3 nucleotide sequence: TGTGCCAGTACCCGGGACACCTATGGCTACACCTTC.

This sequence joins TRBV7-9 and TRBJ2-1, with 12 bases aligning to TRBD2. The CDR3 is made up of 14 amino acids. Germline V CDR1 and CDR2: SEHNR, FQNEAQ (reference sequence). V trimming: 5 bases; J trimming: 5 bases; junction bases outside the gene matches: 1. The CDR3 coding sequence is TGTGCCAGCAGCCCTAGCGGGAGGGACAATGAGCAGTTCTTC. Amino acid sequence: CASSPSGRDNEQFF.

The V call is TRBV30, the J call TRBJ1-2, with TRBD1 matching 9 bases. The germline CDR1 and CDR2 sequences are GTSNPN and SVGIG (reference sequence). The CDR3 runs to 13 residues. V was pared by 2 bases and J by 8 bases, with 6 bases of the junction left unmatched. In DNA form, the CDR3 reads TGTGCCTGGAGTACAAACAGGGGGCTGGGCTACACCTTC. Protein product: CAWSTNRGLGYTF.

In this sample, this clone turned up once. This CDR3 is CASGPFETGQGAGGYTF. The CDR3 DNA sequence: TGTGCCAGCGGCCCTTTCGAAACGGGACAGGGGGCGGGAGGCTACACCTTC. This rearrangement joins TRBV7-9 to TRBJ1-2, with 12 bases fitting TRBD1. After removal of 8 bases from V and 8 bases from J, the junction contained 18 bases not matched to a gene. This CDR3 has 17 residues. Germline V gene sequence: CDR1 SEHNR, CDR2 FQNEAQ (reference sequence).

The chain recombines TRBV7-9 with TRBJ2-2; TRBD1 matches 7 bases. From germline, CDR1 is SEHNR and CDR2 FQNEAQ (reference sequence). CDR3 length equals 15 residues. Unmatched junction bases numbered 4, after V lost 5 bases and J lost 1 base. CDR3 bases: TGTGCCAGCAGCATAAACAGGGGGAACACCGGGGAGCTGTTTTTT. It yields the protein CASSINRGNTGELFF.

This clone was picked up a small number of times. This sequence joins TRBV4-2 and TRBJ1-6; possibly TRBD1 for D (5 bases). Trimming took 0 bases from V and 13 from J, leaving 13 bases between them. The V gene's germline CDR1 is LGHNA and CDR2 YNFKEQ. The CDR3 has 14 residues. The CDR3 here is CASSQDREWSPLHF. CDR3 in DNA: TGTGCCAGCAGCCAAGACAGGGAATGGTCCCCCCTCCACTTT.

This chain uses TRBV4-2 with TRBJ2-3, with TRBD2 as a possible D gene (6 bases). The CDR3 sequence is 17 residues long. V lost 1 base, J lost 5 bases, and 19 bases lay in between. Germline values: CDR1 LGHNA, CDR2 YNFKEQ. The CDR3 here is CASSQVRVAASGDTQYF. In nucleotides, the CDR3 is TGTGCCAGCAGCCAAGTTCGGGTAGCGGCCTCCGGAGATACGCAGTATTTT.